These 30 T cell receptor beta chains originate from one sample sequenced in a study of OX40 agonist ivuxolimab in advanced cancers. Generated by immunoSEQ multiplex PCR, the TCRdb table keeps only in-frame clones and is missing some. This sample has about 60,000 clones; roughly 84% occur once, and the top ten carry approximately 1%. The specimen was CD4+ or CD8+ T cells sorted from blood, collected in a trial of the OX40 agonist ivuxolimab. These receptors originate from an adult with an advanced solid tumor such as melanoma, head and neck, liver or kidney cancer.

The chain has TRBV5-1 and TRBJ2-7; D remains ambiguous. The CDR3 extends over 12 amino acids. Per the germline V gene, CDR1 is SGHRS and CDR2 is YFSETQ. V dropped 0 bases and J dropped 6 bases, with 7 bases sitting between them. In DNA, the CDR3 is TGCGCCAGCAGCTTGGAACGAGGCGAGCAGTACTTC. Its translation is CASSLERGEQYF.

The chain has TRBV7-2 and TRBJ2-7; D is perhaps TRBD1 (6 bases). Trimming left V 4 bases short and J 0 bases short, with 13 bases between. CDR3 size: 15 residues. Germline V gene sequence: CDR1 SGHTA, CDR2 FQGNSA. As DNA, the CDR3 is TGTGCCAGCAGCTCCCTAGGGGGTGGCTCCTACGAGCAGTACTTC. The encoded protein is CASSSLGGGSYEQYF.

V gene TRBV5-6 combines with J gene TRBJ2-7; tentatively, D is TRBD2 (5 bases). Trimming left V 1 base short and J 0 bases short, with 11 bases between. CDR1 is SGHDT and CDR2 is YYEEEE in the germline V gene. CDR3 length: 15 amino acids. The DNA for the CDR3 is TGTGCCAGCAGCTTGTTGGGCCGGGACTCCTACGAGCAGTACTTC. Translated, it gives CASSLLGRDSYEQYF.

The J gene is TRBJ2-2, the V gene TRBV7-9, with a weak D call TRBD1 (6 bases). Germline V lookup: CDR1 SEHNR, CDR2 FQNEAQ (reference sequence). The CDR3 covers 13 residues. V gave up 5 bases and J gave up 6 bases, with 10 bases separating them. The DNA of the CDR3 is TGTGCCAGCAGCCAGGGGTGGGCCGGGGAGCTGTTTTTT. Translating it yields CASSQGWAGELFF.

The chain carries TRBV2 and TRBJ1-6, with D perhaps matching TRBD1 (6 bases). Between the trimmed V and J ends, which lost 7 bases and 7 bases, there was a span of 17 bases. The CDR3 covers 15 residues. The V gene's germline CDR1 is SNHLY and CDR2 FYNNEI. The CDR3 loop is CASKVQGPPNSPLHF. CDR3 in DNA: TGTGCCAGCAAAGTACAGGGCCCCCCCAATTCACCCCTCCACTTT.

The chain is built from TRBV6-1 and TRBJ2-1, with D possibly being TRBD2 (6 bases). The CDR3 runs to 13 residues. The V and J ends lost 7 bases and 3 bases respectively, with 10 bases between them. Germline V gives CDR1 MNHNS, CDR2 SASEGT. CDR3 bases: TGTGCCAGCACGCGGGGCTACTACAATGAGCAGTTCTTC. This gives the protein CASTRGYYNEQFF.

The J gene is TRBJ1-6, the V gene TRBV6-5; no definite D call. The germline V and J ends were trimmed by 0 bases and 3 bases, with 9 bases remaining between them. This CDR3 has 16 residues. The germline gives CDR1 MNHEY, CDR2 SVGAGI. CDR3 residues: CASSYSHRYYNSPLHF. In DNA, the CDR3 is TGTGCCAGCAGTTACTCACACAGATACTATAATTCACCCCTCCACTTT.

This chain joins TRBV6-1 and TRBJ2-5, with 7 nucleotides matching TRBD1. This CDR3 is 14 amino acids long. CDR1 MNHNS and CDR2 SASEGT come from the germline V gene. With 10 bases clipped from V and 1 base from J, the junction kept 9 bases outside the gene matches. CDR3 coding DNA: TGTGCCACCCACCGCGACAGGGTCCAAGAGACCCAGTACTTC. It encodes CATHRDRVQETQYF.

J is TRBJ1-2 and V is TRBV18; perhaps TRBD1 as D (6 bases). Per germline, CDR1 KGHSH and CDR2 LQKENI. Trimming stripped 5 bases from V and 2 bases from J, with 15 bases between. CDR3 length equals 15 residues. CDR3 protein: CASSFNRAGNYGYTF. The CDR3 coding sequence is TGTGCCAGCTCATTCAACAGGGCCGGAAACTATGGCTACACCTTC.

The chain employs TRBV6-1 and TRBJ2-7; D possibly corresponds to TRBD2 (5 bases). Germline CDR1 is MNHNS and CDR2 is SASEGT. V lost 2 bases and J lost 6, with 11 bases in between. The CDR3 contains 13 residues. CDR3 region: CASSERGGREQYF. DNA of the CDR3: TGTGCCAGCAGTGAACGAGGAGGACGCGAGCAGTACTTC.

The J gene is TRBJ2-3, the V gene TRBV19; TRBD1 matches at 9 bases. Germline trimming cut 5 bases from V and 4 bases from J; bases unmatched to any gene: 13. Germline V gene sequence: CDR1 LNHDA, CDR2 SQIVND (reference sequence). The CDR3 is 17 residues long. The DNA for the CDR3 is TGTGCCAGTAGTTCCCCGGACAGGGGAGGGTCTGCAGATACGCAGTATTTT. Translated: CASSSPDRGGSADTQYF.

The chain recombines TRBV5-5 with TRBJ2-7; D could derive from TRBD1 or TRBD2 (5 bases each). The CDR3 totals 14 residues. CDR1 SGHKS and CDR2 YYEKEE come from the germline V gene (reference sequence). Trimming pared 2 bases from V and 2 bases from J, leaving 11 bases between. CDR3 protein: CASSFGTGTYEQYF. As DNA, the CDR3 is TGTGCCAGCAGCTTCGGGACGGGGACCTACGAGCAGTACTTC.

The chain carries TRBV5-1 and TRBJ1-1; tentative D call: TRBD1 (6 bases). The V end lost 4 bases, the J end lost 3 bases, and 19 bases lay between the germline ends. The CDR3 length is 16 residues. Germline V gives CDR1 SGHRS, CDR2 YFSETQ. CDR3 in amino acids: CASSRFMGAWDTEAFF. CDR3 coding DNA: TGCGCCAGCAGCCGTTTTATGGGGGCCTGGGACACTGAAGCTTTCTTT. Variable domain in full (rest from reference TRBV5-1 and TRBJ1-1): KAGVTQTPRYLIKTRGQQVTLSCSPISGHRSVSWYQQTPGQGLQFLFEYFSETQRNKGNFPGRFSGRQFSNSRSEMNVSTLELGDSALYLCASSRFMGAWDTEAFFGQGTRLTVV.

This sequence joins TRBV2 and TRBJ2-1; D is tentatively TRBD1 or TRBD2 (5 bases each). Germline V gives CDR1 SNHLY, CDR2 FYNNEI. The V gene lost 3 bases and the J gene lost 8 bases, with 17 bases spanning the gap. CDR3 length: 15 residues. The CDR3 loop is CASSDRDPPRDEQFF. For the CDR3, the DNA is TGTGCCAGCAGTGACCGGGACCCACCTCGGGATGAGCAGTTCTTC.

The V gene is TRBV19, the J gene TRBJ2-3; maybe TRBD2 (5 bases). The CDR3 loop spans 16 amino acids. Trimming cost V 6 bases and J 2 bases, with 18 bases left between them. Per germline, CDR1 LNHDA and CDR2 SQIVND (reference sequence). The CDR3 nucleotides are TGTGCCAGTAGGGACTCGGTGTTTTTACCCACAGATACGCAGTATTTT. This translates into CASRDSVFLPTDTQYF.

The CDR3: CATTRQTGVRGTQYF. CDR3 bases: TGTGCCACCACGAGGCAGACGGGAGTGCGGGGGACCCAGTACTTC. V and J are TRBV13 and TRBJ2-5, with D possibly matching TRBD2 (6 bases). Trimming took off 10 bases at V and 7 bases at J, with 25 bases between the two ends. Germline loops: CDR1 PRHDT, CDR2 FYEKMQ (reference sequence). The CDR3 length is 15 residues.

The rearrangement joins TRBV9 to TRBJ1-2; no clear D. With 2 bases removed from V and 3 bases from J, the gap between germline ends came to 11 bases. The CDR3 spans 14 residues. The germline V gene encodes CDR1 SGDLS and CDR2 YYNGEE. The CDR3 loop reads CASSVAPGHYGYTF. CDR3 nucleotides: TGTGCCAGCAGCGTCGCGCCAGGACACTATGGCTACACCTTC.

The chain employs TRBV21-1 and TRBJ2-1; the table's D call TRBD2 went unverified against the DNA. TRBV21-1 is described as a pseudogene. CDR3 length: 13 residues. The CDR3 protein is CASSARHGDEQFF. The CDR3 DNA reads as TGTGCCAGCAGCGCGCGACACGGGGATGAGCAGTTCTTC.

This clone was counted a single time. This chain joins TRBV19 and TRBJ2-2; D unclear. The V end was cut by 1 base, the J end by 1 base, with 4 bases between. In germline, CDR1 is LNHDA, CDR2 SQIVND (reference sequence). CDR3 length equals 14 residues. This CDR3 reads CASSIVRNTGELFF. As DNA, the CDR3 is TGTGCCAGTAGTATAGTACGGAACACCGGGGAGCTGTTTTTT. The variable domain in full, completed from reference TRBV19 and TRBJ2-2, reads DGGITQSPKYLFRKEGQNVTLSCEQNLNHDAMYWYRQDPGQGLRLIYYSQIVNDFQKGDIAEGYSVSREKKESFPLTVTSAQKNPTAFYLCASSIVRNTGELFFGEGSRLTVL.

V usage is TRBV29-1 and J usage is TRBJ1-4, with unresolved D. The CDR3 length is 10 residues. Per the germline V gene, CDR1 is SQVTM and CDR2 is ANQGSEA. The V end was cut by 7 bases, the J end by 8 bases, with 8 bases between. CDR3 DNA sequence: TGCAGCGCCTTCGGCGAAAAACTGTTTTTT. As protein: CSAFGEKLFF.

The rearrangement uses TRBV4-1 and TRBJ2-1; no firm D call. With 0 bases removed from V and 4 bases from J, the gap between germline ends came to 10 bases. In germline, CDR1 is MGHRA, CDR2 YSYEKL. The CDR3 extends over 15 amino acids. In nucleotides, the CDR3 is TGCGCCAGCAGCCAAGATCGGCAGTCGTACAATGAGCAGTTCTTC. This sequence encodes CASSQDRQSYNEQFF.

The chain has TRBV5-4 and TRBJ2-2; TRBD2 agrees at 9 bases. The CDR3 has 17 amino acids. With 0 bases clipped from V and 2 bases from J, the junction kept 5 bases outside the gene matches. CDR1 is SGHNT and CDR2 is YYREEE in the germline V gene (reference sequence). The CDR3 spells CASSLGSSGVNTGELFF. The CDR3 DNA reads TGTGCCAGCAGCTTGGGTTCTAGCGGGGTTAACACCGGGGAGCTGTTTTTT.

The chain recombines TRBV6-1 with TRBJ2-5; TRBD2 matches at 9 bases. The CDR3 is 20 residues long. Trimming at V came to 0 bases and at J to 5 bases, leaving 19 bases not matched to a gene. The germline gives CDR1 MNHNS, CDR2 SASEGT. The CDR3 DNA sequence: TGTGCCAGCAGTGAAGCTATTTTCCAGCGGGGGGCCCGGTTTCGGGAGACCCAGTACTTC. Translating it yields CASSEAIFQRGARFRETQYF.

The rearrangement joins TRBV15 to TRBJ2-1; unclear D gene. The CDR3 runs 15 residues. The V gene lost 5 bases and the J gene lost 6 bases, with 17 bases spanning the gap. Germline lookup yields CDR1 LNHNV and CDR2 YYDKDF (reference sequence). CDR3 in amino acids: CATSPLVTMSNEQFF. In DNA, the CDR3 is TGTGCCACCAGCCCCCTGGTAACCATGTCCAATGAGCAGTTCTTC.

The rearrangement joins TRBV5-6 to TRBJ2-5; 12 nucleotides match TRBD2. Germline trimming cut 0 bases from V and 5 bases from J; bases unmatched to any gene: 11. CDR1 and CDR2 from the germline V gene are SGHDT and YYEEEE. There are 18 residues in the CDR3. The CDR3 sequence: CASSLARLAGANGETQYF. The CDR3 DNA reads TGTGCCAGCAGCTTGGCCCGACTAGCGGGGGCCAACGGGGAGACCCAGTACTTC.

This clone was seen a handful of times. The CDR3 coding sequence is TGTGCCAGCAAGGGCAGCTTTACGAACTATGGCTACACCTTC. It codes for CASKGSFTNYGYTF. The rearrangement joins TRBV2 to TRBJ1-2; D unclear. The CDR3 consists of 14 residues. CDR1 is SNHLY, CDR2 FYNNEI, per germline. Trimming removed 7 bases from V and 2 bases from J, with 14 bases in between.

This chain uses TRBV5-6 with TRBJ1-2; the D gene is possibly TRBD1 (5 bases). The CDR3 spans 16 residues. V shed 2 bases and J shed 4 bases, with 18 bases lying between them. Germline V CDR1 and CDR2: SGHDT, YYEEEE. Here the CDR3 DNA reads TGTGCCAGCAGCTTCCGTCGGGTCTGGGGGGTCTATGGCTACACCTTC. It codes for CASSFRRVWGVYGYTF.

V and J are TRBV5-1 and TRBJ1-3; the D gene is possibly TRBD1 (5 bases). V was clipped by 0 bases and J by 2 bases, with 9 bases between them. Germline V gene sequence: CDR1 SGHRS, CDR2 YFSETQ. The CDR3 loop spans 15 amino acids. The CDR3: CASSLVQGAGNTIYF. The DNA of the CDR3 is TGCGCCAGCAGCTTGGTGCAGGGAGCTGGAAACACCATATATTTT.

This chain links TRBV18 with TRBJ2-1; 7 bases are shared with TRBD1. The CDR3 has 15 residues. CDR1 is KGHSH and CDR2 is LQKENI in the germline V gene. With 4 bases clipped from V and 10 bases from J, the junction kept 13 bases outside the gene matches. Written as DNA, the CDR3 is TGTGCCAGCTCACAGGGGGCTGCAATATTTCCCGAGCAGTTCTTC. Amino acids: CASSQGAAIFPEQFF. Together with reference TRBV18 and TRBJ2-1, the CDR3 gives the full variable domain: NAGVMQNPRHLVRRRGQEARLRCSPMKGHSHVYWYRQLPEEGLKFMVYLQKENIIDESGMPKERFSAEFPKEGPSILRIQQVVRGDSAAYFCASSQGAAIFPEQFFGPGTRLTVL.

This chain connects TRBV19 to TRBJ2-7; perhaps D is TRBD1 or TRBD2 (5 bases each). Trimming removed 3 bases at V and 0 bases at J, with 9 bases between. This CDR3 spans 14 amino acids. The germline V gene has CDR1 LNHDA and CDR2 SQIVND (reference sequence). CDR3 sequence: CASSIWGSSYEQYF. The CDR3 region has the DNA TGTGCCAGTAGTATCTGGGGGAGCTCCTACGAGCAGTACTTC.